This T cell receptor beta chain was identified during a study of T cells in Graves' hyperthyroidism and ophthalmopathy. What was amplified from RNA transcripts were TCR beta CDR3 regions. RT-PCR in the first round (using the HTBI primer set) targeted the TCR CDR3. TCRdb independently ran MiXCR on the multiplex PCR reads; one entry per CDR3 protein. This sample yields 550,000 to 600,000 distinct CDR3 sequences, of which 14% are seen a single time; 7% to 9% belongs to the top ten. V was trimmed by 5 bases and J by 1 base, leaving 21 bases between them. The CDR3 totals 18 residues. Germline-derived CDR1 and CDR2 are DFQATT and SNEGSKA (reference sequence). With duration under 3 months, ophthalmopathy was active: Clinical Activity Score at least 3, NOSPECS at least 4. Uncontrolled infection, other autoimmune disease, pregnancy and lactation each barred patients from inclusion.

The TCR originated in a woman aged 18-35 years with Graves' ophthalmopathy. The chain carries TRBV20-1 and TRBJ1-6; D is possibly TRBD1 (5 bases). Sequencing used blood. The CDR3 nucleotides are TGCAGTGCTTCCCCCGGGGCAGGATTCAGATCCTATAATTCACCCCTCCACTTT. Protein product: CSASPGAGFRSYNSPLHF.